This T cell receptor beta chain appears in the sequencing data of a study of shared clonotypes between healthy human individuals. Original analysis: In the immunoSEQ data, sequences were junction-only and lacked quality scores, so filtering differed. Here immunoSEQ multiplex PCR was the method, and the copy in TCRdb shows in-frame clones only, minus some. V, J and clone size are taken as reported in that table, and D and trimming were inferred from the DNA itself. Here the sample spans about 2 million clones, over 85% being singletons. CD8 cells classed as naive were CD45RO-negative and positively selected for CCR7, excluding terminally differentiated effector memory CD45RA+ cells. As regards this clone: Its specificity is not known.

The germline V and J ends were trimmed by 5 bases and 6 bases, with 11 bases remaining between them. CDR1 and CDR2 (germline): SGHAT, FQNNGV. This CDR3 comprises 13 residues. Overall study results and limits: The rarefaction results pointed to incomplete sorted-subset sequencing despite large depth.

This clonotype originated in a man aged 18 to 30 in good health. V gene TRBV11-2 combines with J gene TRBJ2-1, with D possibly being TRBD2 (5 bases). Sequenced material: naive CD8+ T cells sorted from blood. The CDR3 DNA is TGTGCCAGCAGCCCGTGGACTCTCAATGAGCAGTTCTTC. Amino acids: CASSPWTLNEQFF.